Listed below are T cell receptor beta chains from one sample, sequenced in a study of PD-L1 blockade in urothelial cancer. The protocol was immunoSEQ multiplex PCR, while the TCRdb copy is restricted to in-frame clones and leaves out a portion. This sample has 29,000 or so clones, with 80% to 85% found just once. The material sequenced was PBMCs, taken around atezolizumab (anti-PD-L1) treatment. These receptors came from a man between 65 and 85 years old with urothelial cancer. Each CDR3 is given with its conserved first and last residue. A D gene is named only where the DNA matches it firmly. The size field is filled for only some rows; it gives once, few, many or a size class.

clone size	V gene	J gene	D gene	CDR3 DNA	CDR3 protein
-	TRBV18	TRBJ2-7	-	TGTGCCAGCTCACCATATGCAGGGTCTTACGAGCAGTACTTC	CASSPYAGSYEQYF
-	TRBV5-1	TRBJ1-2	TRBD1	TGCGCCAGCAGCAACATGGACAGGGGGGCGGGAAATGGCTACACCTTC	CASSNMDRGAGNGYTF
-	TRBV28	TRBJ1-5	-	TGTGCCAGCAGTCGAGAAGGACAGCCGATCAATCAGCCCCAGCATTTT	CASSREGQPINQPQHF
-	TRBV18	TRBJ1-3	TRBD1	TGTGCCAGCTCACCCGGACAGGGTAGAGGAAACACCATATATTTT	CASSPGQGRGNTIYF
-	TRBV6-5	TRBJ1-1	-	TGTGCCAGCAGTTACTCGCGAGATGGGGGCAGGGAAGCTTTCTTT	CASSYSRDGGREAFF
-	TRBV5-1	TRBJ1-4	-	TGCGCCAGCAGCTCGGAAGGGGTGGGCAGAGAAAAACTGTTTTTT	CASSSEGVGREKLFF
-	TRBV11-3	TRBJ2-7	TRBD1	TGTGCCAGCAGCTTAGGCGGTTCGGGACAGGGGTTTTACGAGCAGTACTTC	CASSLGGSGQGFYEQYF
-	TRBV6-1	TRBJ2-3	-	TGTGCCAGCAGGGGCGATGACGATACGCAGTATTTT	CASRGDDDTQYF
-	TRBV5-1	TRBJ2-7	TRBD2	TGCGCCAGCAGCGCCTCCGGGACTAGCGGGAGGGTGTACTTC	CASSASGTSGRVYF
-	TRBV7-3	TRBJ2-3	TRBD2	TGTGCCAGCAGCTTCTCGCGGGGGGACACAGATACGCAGTATTTT	CASSFSRGDTDTQYF
once	TRBV7-3	TRBJ2-2	-	TGTGCCAGCAGCTTCCAAAGCTCCACCGGGGAGCTGTTTTTT	CASSFQSSTGELFF
-	TRBV7-9	TRBJ1-2	TRBD1	TGTGCCAGCAGCCAAGGACAGGGGAGGTATACCTTC	CASSQGQGRYTF
-	TRBV6-1	TRBJ1-3	-	TGTGCCAGCATCCAAGGAGGCCTCGGAAACACCATATATTTT	CASIQGGLGNTIYF
-	TRBV23-1	TRBJ2-5	-	TGCGCCAGCAGCCCTCCCCGGGGGAGGCAAGAGACCCAGTACTTC	CASSPPRGRQETQYF
once	TRBV28	TRBJ2-2	TRBD1	TGTGCCAGCAGTCCTCCGACAGGGGCGAACACCGGGGAGCTGTTTTTT	CASSPPTGANTGELFF
-	TRBV5-5	TRBJ1-2	-	TGTGCCAGCAGCTTGGTATATCCGGAGTCCAACTATGGCTACACCTTC	CASSLVYPESNYGYTF
-	TRBV7-3	TRBJ2-2	TRBD2	TGTGCCAGCAGCTTCCGAGCGGGAGGGCCAGGGGGAACCGGGGAGCTGTTTTTT	CASSFRAGGPGGTGELFF
-	TRBV5-4	TRBJ2-7	-	TGTGCCAGCAGCCCCGGCCGAGGCAGGGGGGTCTCCTACGAGCAGTACTTC	CASSPGRGRGVSYEQYF
few	TRBV5-1	TRBJ2-1	TRBD1	TGCGCCAGCAGTACTGGACAGGGGTATCGCAATGAGCAGTTCTTC	CASSTGQGYRNEQFF
-	TRBV29-1	TRBJ1-1	-	TGCAGCGTTGGACAAGACGGTGAAGCTTTCTTT	CSVGQDGEAFF
-	TRBV6-1	TRBJ2-1	TRBD2	TGTGCCAGCAGTGAACGTGGGGGGGGGACTTACAATGAGCAGTTCTTC	CASSERGGGTYNEQFF
-	TRBV11-3	TRBJ2-1	-	TGTGCCAGCAGCTTCTCTTCTCGGTCGGGTGAGCAGTTCTTC	CASSFSSRSGEQFF
-	TRBV6-1	TRBJ2-1	TRBD1	TGTGCCAGCAGTGCGGGAAGGATCGGACAGGGTGCCTACAATGAGCAGTTCTTC	CASSAGRIGQGAYNEQFF
-	TRBV21-1	TRBJ2-7	-	TGTGCCAGGGGGGGTCTGGGTGAGCAGTACTTC	CARGGLGEQYF
-	TRBV6-1	TRBJ2-5	TRBD2	TGTGCCAGCACGGGAGGGGAGACCCAGTACTTC	CASTGGETQYF
-	TRBV5-1	TRBJ2-1	TRBD1	TGCGCCAGCAGCTTATCCCCGGGACAGGTCAACAATGAGCAGTTCTTC	CASSLSPGQVNNEQFF
-	TRBV6-1	TRBJ2-3	-	TGTGCCAGCAGTTCAACAGATACGCAGTATTTT	CASSSTDTQYF
once	TRBV19	TRBJ1-2	TRBD1	TGTGCCAGTAGTTCTCCCCGGGACAGGGGTAAGGACTATGGCTACACCTTC	CASSSPRDRGKDYGYTF
-	TRBV9	TRBJ2-2	TRBD1	TGTGCCAGCAGCGAACAGGGGGCGCGAACCGGGGAGCTGTTTTTT	CASSEQGARTGELFF
once	TRBV5-1	TRBJ2-7	TRBD2	TGCGCCAGCAGCTTGGGAGCGGGGTGGAAGGAGCAGTACTTC	CASSLGAGWKEQYF
-	TRBV2	TRBJ1-1	-	TGTGCCAGCAGGCGGGGCTTGAACACTGAAGCTTTCTTT	CASRRGLNTEAFF
-	TRBV7-3	TRBJ1-1	-	TGTGCCAGCAGCTTAAACCCCGGAGCTGAAGCTTTCTTT	CASSLNPGAEAFF
-	TRBV6-6	TRBJ2-6	-	TGTGCCACCACACGACAGGTAGTCTCTGGGGCCAACGTCCTGACTTTC	CATTRQVVSGANVLTF
-	TRBV2	TRBJ1-3	TRBD1	TGTGCCAGTCAGGGGGGCAGCTCTGGAAACACCATATATTTT	CASQGGSSGNTIYF
-	TRBV9	TRBJ2-7	-	TGTGCCAGCAGCGTAGCCGGGGACTTCTACGAGCAGTACTTC	CASSVAGDFYEQYF
-	TRBV14	TRBJ2-1	-	TGTGCCAGCAGCCAAGATAACCCCACGGGTGAGCAGTTCTTC	CASSQDNPTGEQFF
-	TRBV9	TRBJ2-1	TRBD2	TGTGCCAGCAGCGTCCTAAGCGGGGGGGAGAGTGAGCAGTTCTTC	CASSVLSGGESEQFF
-	TRBV29-1	TRBJ2-7	-	TGCAGCGTTGTTGGATCCGGGGGAAGCGAGCAGTACTTC	CSVVGSGGSEQYF
-	TRBV7-2	TRBJ2-7	TRBD2	TGTGCCAGCAGCTTAGGGGGAGGCGGGAGGGGTAACGAGCAGTACTTC	CASSLGGGGRGNEQYF
-	TRBV4-2	TRBJ2-7	TRBD2	TGTGCCAGCAGCCCCGGGACTAGCGGGGAGACCTACGAGCAGTACTTC	CASSPGTSGETYEQYF
-	TRBV2	TRBJ2-1	-	TGTGCCAGCACGGCAAGGGCATCCGGGGGAATTCAATTGCACAATGAGCAGTTCTTC	CASTARASGGIQLHNEQFF
-	TRBV14	TRBJ2-1	TRBD1	TGTGCCAGCAGCCCCTTTATTGGACAGGGGGCGCACAATGAGCAGTTCTTC	CASSPFIGQGAHNEQFF
-	TRBV27	TRBJ1-5	TRBD1	TGTGCCACAGCGGACAGGGGGTTCGGGCAGCCCCAGCATTTT	CATADRGFGQPQHF
once	TRBV11-3	TRBJ1-6	TRBD1	TGTGCCAGCAGCAGGGACAGCTCCTATAATTCACCCCTCCACTTT	CASSRDSSYNSPLHF
-	TRBV4-2	TRBJ2-5	TRBD1	TGTGCCAGCAGCCTAAACTGGGACAGGGATCAGCCGGACGGGACCCAGTACTTC	CASSLNWDRDQPDGTQYF
-	TRBV27	TRBJ1-1	-	TGTGCCACGGGCCGACAGCCGCACACTGAAGCTTTCTTT	CATGRQPHTEAFF
once	TRBV7-8	TRBJ1-4	-	TGTGCCAGCAGCTTAAATGGACAGCTCAATGAAAAACTGTTTTTT	CASSLNGQLNEKLFF
-	TRBV5-1	TRBJ1-2	-	TGCGCCAGCAGCTTGGTCGCAGGTGGCTATGGCTACACCTTC	CASSLVAGGYGYTF
-	TRBV12-5	TRBJ1-2	TRBD1	TGTGCTAGTGGTTTGAATACCTACCAGGGGGCCGGCGGTTTGAACTATGGCTACACCTTC	CASGLNTYQGAGGLNYGYTF
-	TRBV20-1	TRBJ2-5	-	TGCAGTGCGGGAGTTGAGACCCAGTACTTC	CSAGVETQYF
-	TRBV6-1	TRBJ2-3	TRBD2	TGTGCCAGCAGTATGACTAGCGGGGGACCAGATACGCAGTATTTT	CASSMTSGGPDTQYF
-	TRBV4-3	TRBJ2-7	TRBD2	TGCGCCAGCAGCCAGGGACTAGCGCGTTCCTACGAGCAGTACTTC	CASSQGLARSYEQYF
-	TRBV28	TRBJ1-1	-	TGTGCCAGCAGTTTAGGAGCAGAGGACACTGAAGCTTTCTTT	CASSLGAEDTEAFF
-	TRBV7-2	TRBJ2-1	-	TGTGCCAGCAGCCGAGAAAGGGGGATGAGCAATGAGCAGTTCTTC	CASSRERGMSNEQFF